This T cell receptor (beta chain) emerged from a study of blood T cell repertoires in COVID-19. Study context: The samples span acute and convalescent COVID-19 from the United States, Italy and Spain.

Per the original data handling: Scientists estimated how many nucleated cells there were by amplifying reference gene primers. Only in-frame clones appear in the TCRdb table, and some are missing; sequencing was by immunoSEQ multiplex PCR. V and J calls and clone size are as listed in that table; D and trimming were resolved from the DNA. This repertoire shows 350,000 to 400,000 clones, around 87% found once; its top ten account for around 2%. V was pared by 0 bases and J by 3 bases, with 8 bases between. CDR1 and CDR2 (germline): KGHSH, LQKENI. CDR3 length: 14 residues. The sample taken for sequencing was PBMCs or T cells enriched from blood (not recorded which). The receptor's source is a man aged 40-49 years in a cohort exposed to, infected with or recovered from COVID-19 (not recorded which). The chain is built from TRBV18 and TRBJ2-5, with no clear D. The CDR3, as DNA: TGTGCCAGCTCACCACCGAATGAGAAAGAGACCCAGTACTTC. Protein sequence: CASSPPNEKETQYF.